The next 9 T cell receptor beta chains were all read from a single sample in a study of PD-L1 blockade in urothelial cancer. Noted time point: pretreatment peripheral blood. Assay: immunoSEQ multiplex PCR; the TCRdb copy retains only in-frame clones and omits some. Of 70,000 to 75,000 clones in the sample, around 84% are singletons; the top ten hold 8.5% to 10%. The sample consisted of PBMCs, taken around atezolizumab (anti-PD-L1) treatment. These receptors came from a woman aged 70-85 years with urothelial cancer.

The CDR3 DNA is TGTGCCAGCAGCCCCTTCCGTCAGCGGGAGGACAATGAGCAGTTCTTC. As protein: CASSPFRQREDNEQFF. The chain combines TRBV7-8 with TRBJ2-1; TRBD2 agrees at 9 bases. Germline V lookup: CDR1 SGHVS, CDR2 FQNEAQ. CDR3 length: 16 amino acids. V shed 5 bases, J shed 5 bases, and the junction held 10 bases outside the gene matches. Based on the CDR3 plus reference TRBV7-8 and TRBJ2-1, the full variable domain is GAGVSQSPRYKVAKRGQDVALRCDPISGHVSLFWYQQALGQGPEFLTYFQNEAQLDKSGLPSDRFFAERPEGSVSTLKIQRTQQEDSAVYLCASSPFRQREDNEQFFGPGTRLTVL.

In this sample, this clone turned up once. CDR3 in amino acids: CASSKPRGDYEQYF. Here the CDR3 DNA reads TGTGCCAGCAGCAAACCCCGAGGCGACTACGAGCAGTACTTC. The chain links TRBV21-1 to TRBJ2-7; the table calls TRBD2, which could not be checked here. TRBV21-1 has pseudogene status. This CDR3 contains 14 residues.

The chain couples TRBV9 to TRBJ1-2; 9 nucleotides line up with TRBD1. The CDR3 loop spans 16 amino acids. Germline trimming cut 0 bases from V and 2 bases from J; bases unmatched to any gene: 5. Per germline, CDR1 SGDLS and CDR2 YYNGEE. Here the CDR3 reads CASSVEGTGQNYGYTF. The CDR3 DNA follows: TGTGCCAGCAGCGTAGAGGGGACAGGGCAGAACTATGGCTACACCTTC.

The rearrangement links TRBV7-9 to TRBJ2-7; 9 nucleotides align to TRBD2. This CDR3 spans 15 amino acids. The J segment lost 0 bases and the V segment lost 3 bases, leaving 3 bases of the junction unmatched. CDR1 and CDR2 from the germline V gene are SEHNR and FQNEAQ (reference sequence). The CDR3 DNA reads TGTGCCAGCAGCTTCGGAGCGGGGGGCTCCTACGAGCAGTACTTC. Amino acids: CASSFGAGGSYEQYF. Filled out from reference TRBV7-9 and TRBJ2-7, the complete variable domain reads DTGVSQNPRHKITKRGQNVTFRCDPISEHNRLYWYRQTLGQGPEFLTYFQNEAQLEKSRLLSDRFSAERPKGSFSTLEIQRTEQGDSAMYLCASSFGAGGSYEQYFGPGTRLTVT.

The chain combines TRBV2 with TRBJ1-2; tentatively, D is TRBD1 (5 bases). This CDR3 spans 14 amino acids. Germline values: CDR1 SNHLY, CDR2 FYNNEI. V lost 1 base and J 5 bases, leaving 11 bases between the germline ends. CDR3 sequence: CASSEGRQIYGYTF. For the CDR3, the DNA is TGTGCCAGCAGTGAAGGCCGACAGATTTATGGCTACACCTTC.

This rearrangement joins TRBV6-1 to TRBJ2-6; 7 bases line up with TRBD1. CDR3 length: 14 residues. The junction had 0 bases not matched to a gene; V was cut back by 5 bases and J by 2 bases. Germline V lookup: CDR1 MNHNS, CDR2 SASEGT. CDR3 residues: CASSQGAGANVLTF. CDR3 nucleotide sequence: TGTGCCAGCAGTCAGGGGGCTGGGGCCAACGTCCTGACTTTC.

In DNA form, the CDR3 reads TGTGCCTGGAGCACGACAGGGGTTGAAGCTTTCTTT. It encodes CAWSTTGVEAFF. The chain recombines TRBV30 with TRBJ1-1, with 8 bases aligning to TRBD1. J gave up 7 bases and V 3 bases, and 4 bases lay outside the gene matches. Germline CDR1 and CDR2: GTSNPN and SVGIG (reference sequence). CDR3 length: 12 amino acids. The complete variable domain, with remaining parts taken from reference TRBV30 and TRBJ1-1, reads SQTIHQWPATLVQPVGSPLSLECTVEGTSNPNLYWYRQAAGRGLQLLFYSVGIGQISSEVPQNLSASRPQDRQFILSSKKLLLSDSGFYLCAWSTTGVEAFFGQGTRLTVV.

V is TRBV18 and J is TRBJ1-4; D is unclear. The germline CDR1 and CDR2 sequences are KGHSH and LQKENI. Between the trimmed V and J ends, which lost 4 bases and 0 bases, there was a span of 12 bases. The CDR3 length is 16 residues. The CDR3 coding sequence is TGTGCCAGCTCACGCGCACAGCCTTCAACTAATGAAAAACTGTTTTTT. As protein: CASSRAQPSTNEKLFF.

This clone was observed once. The gene calls are TRBV11-2 and TRBJ2-1, with a weak D call TRBD2 (5 bases). Between the trimmed V and J ends, which lost 4 bases and 3 bases, there was a span of 22 bases. The CDR3 has 18 residues. The germline V gene encodes CDR1 SGHAT and CDR2 FQNNGV. CDR3 sequence reads: CASSSERVSGLLYNEQFF. For the CDR3, the DNA is TGTGCCAGCAGCTCAGAGAGAGTGAGCGGACTCCTCTACAATGAGCAGTTCTTC.